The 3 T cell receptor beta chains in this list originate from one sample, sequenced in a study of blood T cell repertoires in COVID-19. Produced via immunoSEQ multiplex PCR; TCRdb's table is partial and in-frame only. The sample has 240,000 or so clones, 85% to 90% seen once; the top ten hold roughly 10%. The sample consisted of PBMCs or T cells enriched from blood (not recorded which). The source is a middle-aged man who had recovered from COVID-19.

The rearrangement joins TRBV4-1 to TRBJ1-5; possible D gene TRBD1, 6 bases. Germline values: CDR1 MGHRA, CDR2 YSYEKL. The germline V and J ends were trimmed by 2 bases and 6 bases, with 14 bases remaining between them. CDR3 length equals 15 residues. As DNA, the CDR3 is TGCGCCAGCAGCCAACCCGGGGGGCTCGGTCAGCCCCAGCATTTT. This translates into CASSQPGGLGQPQHF.

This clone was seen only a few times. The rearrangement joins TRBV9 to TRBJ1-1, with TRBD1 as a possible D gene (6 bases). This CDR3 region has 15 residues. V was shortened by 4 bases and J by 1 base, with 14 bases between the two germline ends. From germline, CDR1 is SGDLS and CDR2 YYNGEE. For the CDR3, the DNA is TGTGCCAGCAGCCCAAAACAGGGCAAGAACACTGAAGCTTTCTTT. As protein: CASSPKQGKNTEAFF.

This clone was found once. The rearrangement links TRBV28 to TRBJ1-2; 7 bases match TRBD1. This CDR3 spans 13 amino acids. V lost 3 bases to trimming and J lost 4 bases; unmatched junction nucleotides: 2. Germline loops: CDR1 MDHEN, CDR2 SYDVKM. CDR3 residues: CASSFDRVYGYTF. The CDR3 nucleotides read TGTGCCAGCAGTTTTGACAGGGTCTATGGCTACACCTTC.